This T cell receptor beta chain is drawn from a study of metastatic and nonmetastatic thyroid tumors. Overall study: Blood and tumor or nodule tissue repertoires from malignant and benign thyroid patients were compared. The study, taken as a whole, reports: Benign nodules were reported to have significantly lower TCR beta diversity than malignant thyroid tumors, in blood and tumor.

Thyroid surgery was preceded by no treatment in any patient. In the original processing: A classifier for distant metastasis in papillary thyroid cancer was constructed using CDR3 differences observed across clinicopathological groups. TCRdb re-called the PCR reads via MiXCR. TCRdb's processing, not the study's, gives the V and J calls here. The table shows about 21,000 clones, with 27% occurring only once. This clone appeared many times. No antigen is known for it. A clone one base away is much larger, so this may be a read error. The specimen was blood. The source is a female donor with papillary thyroid cancer or a benign thyroid nodule (not recorded which). Some clones in this sample may be carry-over from other donors' samples.

The CDR3 coding sequence is TGTGCCAGCAGCACCCCTAGCGGGAGCTCCCACAATGAGCAGTTCTTC. It translates to CASSTPSGSSHNEQFF. V is TRBV4-2 and J is TRBJ2-1, with 10 bases that match TRBD2. CDR1 is LGHNA, CDR2 YNFKEQ, per germline. The CDR3 consists of 16 residues.